This paragraph covers one T cell receptor (beta chain) sequence. It has no known antigen specificity. One base away there is no much larger clone; base qualities are not given. CDR1 and CDR2 are read off the germline V gene (reference sequence) as LGHDT and YNNKEL. V is pruned by 4 bases and J by 1 base, leaving 5 bases of the junction without a gene match. Including the terminal cysteine and phenylalanine, the CDR3 comprises 15 residues. Of the read, only the CDR3 DNA is kept; its 45 bases are in frame from base 1. TCRbeta CDR3 regions were amplified from genomic DNA using the immunoSEQ Assay, a bias-controlled multiplex PCR. The source study handled its data this way. Nucleated cell counts per sample were estimated from amplification of reference gene primers within the assay. To quantify the absolute abundance of each unique TCRbeta CDR3 rearrangement, sequence reads were collapsed and filtered. For each sample, productive Simpson clonality was calculated as the square root of Simpson's diversity index over productive rearrangements. The clones in this table, taken by TCRdb from immuneACCESS, are in-frame only. Not every clone is retained; where verified, under half of the shortfall comes from an unresolved V gene, and the cause of the rest is unknown. The DNA was the basis for D and trimming; V, J and clone size are from that table. This sample comprises 150,000 to 200,000 clones, about four fifths of them detected only once. The ten largest account for about 7% of the sample.

Collaborating institutions collected whole blood in K2EDTA tubes following their own protocols. For TCRbeta analysis, collaborators shipped samples in one of three forms: frozen whole blood, isolated PBMCs, or DNA extracted from either of those sample types. The data originate from a study of blood T cell repertoires in COVID-19 (dated by TCRdb to the early 2020s). Study-level background: Samples from collaborators originated in the United States, Italy and Spain and spanned both the acute and convalescent phases of COVID-19. The prospective study material was composed of cDNA or gDNA derived from T cells, B-cell-depleted T cells, or PBMCs. The dataset comprised deeply sampled blood TCRbeta repertoires from subjects exposed to, actively infected with, or recovered from COVID-19. The repertoires were released in a freely available public database intended as a resource for research on the immune response to SARS-CoV-2. The samples were drawn from the first 160 participants of the ongoing ImmuneRACE study and from 1,254 subjects provided by 6 global collaborators. A de-identified subject ID, COVID-19 status, age in years and sex were almost always included in the sample metadata. Where HLA class I and class II types were available, the types were taken from metadata supplied by the sample provider, not from assay-based typing.

On the study overall, not on this receptor specifically: The amount of clinical and demographic metadata varied by source and participant and was provided uncurated.

Here the chain combines TRBV3-1 (or the pseudogene TRBV3-2) and TRBJ2-5, and TRBD2 aligns with 8 junction nucleotides. The sequenced material came from peripheral blood. This TCR derives from a man between 70 and 80 years old with active or convalescent COVID-19. The sequence in DNA is TGTGCCAGCAGCCCTCTAGCGGGCCTCCAAGAGACCCAGTACTTC. Translated, this is CASSPLAGLQETQYF.